This T cell receptor beta chain was found in a study of graft-versus-host responses after intestinal transplantation. Repertoires were generated with immunoSEQ multiplex PCR, while TCRdb's copy carries only in-frame clones and drops some. The data contain several thousand clones, more than 65% of them singletons. Germline CDR1 and CDR2: SGHNT and YENEEA. The V and J ends lost 8 bases and 0 bases respectively, with 13 bases between them. There are 15 residues in the CDR3. Intraepithelial and lamina propria lymphocytes were released after the graft tissue was processed. Here the sequenced sample was ileum tissue, taken about 32 weeks after intestinal transplantation. This chain joins TRBV11-3 and TRBJ2-2; either TRBD1 or TRBD2 may supply D (5 bases each). The TCR originated in a human patient who received an intestinal transplant, so some T cells may come from the graft donor. Here the CDR3 DNA reads TGTGCCAGCCTATTCGGGACGGCGAACACCGGGGAGCTGTTTTTT. Its translation: CASLFGTANTGELFF.